The rows below give T cell receptor beta chains drawn from one sample of a study of cytomegalovirus exposure and HLA in healthy donors. Clones were read by immunoSEQ multiplex PCR, and TCRdb kept only the in-frame ones, dropping some. The repertoire consists of 100,000 to 150,000 clones, with roughly 89% occurring once and the leading ten covering around 1.2%. Sequenced material: PBMCs. These receptors were taken from a woman aged 18-29 years in good health and CMV-seronegative. CDR3s include the opening cysteine and the closing phenylalanine or tryptophan. D genes are given only for firm matches. Clone size is stated in some rows and not others, as once, few, many or a class when expanded.

TRBV30,TRBD2,NA,TRBJ2-1,CAWSRLAGFYNEQFF,TGTGCCTGGAGTCGACTAGCGGGATTCTACAATGAGCAGTTCTTC
TRBV11-2,TRBD1,NA,TRBJ2-5,CASSTGQGGETQYF,TGTGCCAGCAGCACGGGACAGGGGGGGGAGACCCAGTACTTC
TRBV28,TRBD1,NA,TRBJ1-5,CASSPSGQGDQPQHF,TGTGCCAGCAGTCCGAGTGGACAGGGAGATCAGCCCCAGCATTTT
TRBV30,NA,once,TRBJ1-1,CAWSDHQDMNTEAFF,TGTGCCTGGAGTGACCACCAAGACATGAACACTGAAGCTTTCTTT
TRBV28,TRBD2,NA,TRBJ2-5,CASGLAGGHQETQYF,TGTGCCAGCGGACTAGCGGGGGGGCACCAAGAGACCCAGTACTTC
TRBV7-2,NA,NA,TRBJ2-3,CASSNTNRDTQYF,TGTGCCAGCTCCAATACCAACAGAGATACGCAGTATTTT
TRBV7-9,NA,NA,TRBJ2-1,CASSLTGVVYNEQFF,TGTGCCAGCAGCTTGACGGGAGTTGTCTACAATGAGCAGTTCTTC
TRBV6-5,NA,NA,TRBJ1-5,CASRDSQNSNQPQHF,TGTGCCAGCAGGGACAGTCAGAATAGCAATCAGCCCCAGCATTTT
TRBV27,NA,once,TRBJ1-3,CASSLDFGNTIYF,TGTGCCAGCAGTTTGGACTTCGGAAACACCATATATTTT
TRBV28,TRBD2,once,TRBJ2-5,CASSFHLKPPTSGRATQETQYF,TGTGCCAGCAGTTTTCACCTGAAACCCCCGACTAGCGGGAGAGCCACACAAGAGACCCAGTACTTC
TRBV7-9,NA,NA,TRBJ1-1,CASSSSAEAFF,TGTGCCAGCAGCTCTAGTGCTGAAGCTTTCTTT
TRBV28,TRBD1,NA,TRBJ2-7,CASSRTGDSYEQYF,TGTGCCAGCAGTCGAACAGGGGACTCCTACGAGCAGTACTTC
TRBV18,NA,NA,TRBJ2-7,CASSPGSYEQYF,TGTGCCAGCTCACCCGGGTCCTACGAGCAGTACTTC
TRBV7-9,NA,NA,TRBJ1-5,CASSTTANQPQHF,TGTGCCAGCAGCACGACAGCGAATCAGCCCCAGCATTTT
TRBV2,TRBD1,NA,TRBJ1-5,CASSEARDSQPQHF,TGTGCCAGCAGTGAAGCGAGGGACAGCCAGCCCCAGCATTTT
TRBV28,NA,NA,TRBJ1-5,CATETMTAGSNQPQHF,TGTGCCACCGAAACTATGACAGCAGGAAGCAATCAGCCCCAGCATTTT
TRBV11-3,TRBD1,NA,TRBJ2-1,CASSAGTDSSYNEQFF,TGTGCCAGCAGCGCCGGGACAGACAGCTCCTACAATGAGCAGTTCTTC
TRBV2,NA,NA,TRBJ1-3,CASSYRVSSGNTIYF,TGTGCCAGCAGTTACAGGGTATCCTCTGGAAACACCATATATTTT
TRBV28,TRBD2,NA,TRBJ2-7,CASSLYSGTSVPYEQYF,TGTGCCAGCAGTTTATATTCAGGGACTAGCGTCCCCTACGAGCAGTACTTC
TRBV7-2,NA,NA,TRBJ1-1,CASSLPQWRGTEAFF,TGTGCCAGCAGCTTACCTCAGTGGCGGGGCACTGAAGCTTTCTTT
TRBV28,NA,once,TRBJ1-5,CASSSGGPNQPQHF,TGTGCCAGCAGTTCCGGTGGGCCCAATCAGCCCCAGCATTTT
TRBV2,NA,once,TRBJ1-2,CASSEGAANYGYTF,TGTGCCAGCAGTGAGGGGGCAGCCAACTATGGCTACACCTTC
TRBV4-3,NA,NA,TRBJ2-7,CASSQDRGSYEQYF,TGCGCCAGCAGCCAAGACCGAGGCTCCTACGAGCAGTACTTC
TRBV14,TRBD1,NA,TRBJ2-7,CASSQGDRGYEQYF,TGTGCCAGCAGCCAAGGGGACAGGGGCTACGAGCAGTACTTC
TRBV19,TRBD1,few,TRBJ1-5,CASRLGQGASNQPQHF,TGTGCCAGTAGACTCGGACAGGGGGCATCCAATCAGCCCCAGCATTTT
TRBV7-2,NA,NA,TRBJ2-5,CASSLGQRGTTYQETQYF,TGTGCCAGCAGCTTAGGTCAACGTGGGACAACGTACCAAGAGACCCAGTACTTC
TRBV6-6,TRBD1,NA,TRBJ1-1,CASSWTGDTEAFF,TGTGCCAGCAGTTGGACAGGAGACACTGAAGCTTTCTTT
TRBV5-4,NA,once,TRBJ2-2,CARGFGGNTGELFF,TGTGCCAGGGGATTCGGGGGAAACACCGGGGAGCTGTTTTTT
TRBV5-1,TRBD2,once,TRBJ2-5,CASSTPGTSKETQYF,TGCGCCAGCAGCACCCCCGGGACTAGTAAAGAGACCCAGTACTTC
TRBV9,NA,NA,TRBJ2-7,CASSADQVASYEQYF,TGTGCCAGCAGCGCGGATCAGGTCGCTTCCTACGAGCAGTACTTC
TRBV11-1,TRBD2,NA,TRBJ2-1,CASSVILAGDPGEQFF,TGTGCCAGCAGCGTCATACTAGCGGGGGATCCCGGTGAGCAGTTCTTC
TRBV18,NA,NA,TRBJ2-3,CASSPPNRAGDTQYF,TGTGCCAGCTCACCACCAAACAGGGCGGGAGATACGCAGTATTTT
TRBV7-9,NA,NA,TRBJ2-2,CASLAQATAIRNTGELFF,TGTGCCAGCTTAGCGCAGGCTACAGCCATCAGGAACACCGGGGAGCTGTTTTTT
TRBV29-1,TRBD2,NA,TRBJ2-3,CSVDRLAGGTDTQYF,TGCAGCGTTGATCGTCTAGCGGGAGGAACAGATACGCAGTATTTT
TRBV28,TRBD1,NA,TRBJ2-5,CASGTGTAQETQYF,TGTGCCAGCGGGACAGGGACAGCCCAAGAGACCCAGTACTTC
TRBV7-6,NA,NA,TRBJ2-5,CASSLALNRETQYF,TGTGCCAGCAGCTTAGCGCTAAACAGGGAGACCCAGTACTTC
TRBV29-1,NA,NA,TRBJ2-1,CSVAGRADYNEQFF,TGCAGCGTTGCAGGCAGGGCTGACTACAATGAGCAGTTCTTC
TRBV7-2,TRBD1,NA,TRBJ2-3,CASSADRGGTDTQYF,TGTGCCAGCAGCGCGGACAGGGGAGGAACAGATACGCAGTATTTT
TRBV18,TRBD1,NA,TRBJ1-6,CASSPGTENSPLHF,TGTGCCAGCTCACCCGGGACAGAAAATTCACCCCTCCACTTT
TRBV6-5,TRBD1,NA,TRBJ2-7,CASSYSGQGFYEQYF,TGTGCCAGCAGTTACTCAGGACAGGGTTTCTACGAGCAGTACTTC
TRBV21-1,NA,once,TRBJ1-6,CASPHWGTERNSPLHF,TGTGCCAGCCCTCACTGGGGGACAGAAAGGAATTCACCCCTCCACTTT